The 23 T cell receptor beta chains below were found in one sample sequenced in a study of beta chain features in type 1 diabetes. The whole isolated RNA underwent reverse transcription, so sequencing captured expressed TCRB transcripts. Generated by immunoSEQ multiplex PCR, the TCRdb table keeps only in-frame clones and is missing some. The repertoire has 130,000 or so clones, around a tenth of them found once; the top ten carry approximately 0.68%. The source material was central memory CD4+ T cells from blood. All receptors derive from a man aged 18 to 35 in good health.

This clone was seen more than once but under ten times. The rearrangement joins TRBV7-3 to TRBJ2-3; tentatively, D is TRBD2 (6 bases). Germline lookup yields CDR1 SGHTA and CDR2 FQGTGA. The CDR3 loop spans 14 amino acids. V lost 4 bases and J lost 7, with 15 bases in between. CDR3 protein: CASSSGLPPYTQYF. CDR3 coding DNA: TGTGCCAGCAGCTCAGGACTACCGCCCTATACGCAGTATTTT.

This clone was seen ten or more times. This chain joins TRBV29-1 and TRBJ2-1; maybe TRBD1 (7 bases). Trimming took 6 bases from V and 6 from J, leaving 18 bases between them. Germline V gives CDR1 SQVTM, CDR2 ANQGSEA. The CDR3 covers 14 residues. The DNA for the CDR3 is TGCAGCGTCGCGGGACAGAAAACTCTCAATGAGCAGTTCTTC. It yields the protein CSVAGQKTLNEQFF.

Only a few counts were recorded for this clone. The chain recombines TRBV27 with TRBJ1-6; D may be TRBD1 (5 bases). Trimming pared 2 bases from V and 9 bases from J, leaving 20 bases between. The V gene's germline CDR1 is MNHEY and CDR2 SMNVEV (reference sequence). This CDR3 has 17 residues. The CDR3 DNA reads TGTGCCAGCAGTTTAGATCAGCCTCAGGGTGTCGGTTCACCCCTCCACTTT. Translating it yields CASSLDQPQGVGSPLHF.

This sequence joins TRBV28 and TRBJ2-7; 12 positions match TRBD1. The V and J ends lost 2 bases and 7 bases, in that order; junction bases with no gene match: 6. The CDR3 is 15 residues long. The germline V gene has CDR1 MDHEN and CDR2 SYDVKM. The CDR3 protein is CASSLPGQGAREQYF. CDR3 DNA: TGTGCCAGCAGTTTACCGGGACAGGGGGCTCGTGAGCAGTACTTC.

The V and J genes are TRBV6-5 and TRBJ2-7; 7 bases agree with TRBD1. In germline, CDR1 is MNHEY, CDR2 SVGAGI. Unmatched junction bases numbered 7, after V lost 6 bases and J lost 2 bases. The CDR3 has 14 amino acids. The CDR3 coding sequence is TGTGCCAGCAGCCGAGAGGGGACAGCCTACGAGCAGTACTTC. This gives the protein CASSREGTAYEQYF.

This clone was seen more than once but under ten times. V gene TRBV20-1 combines with J gene TRBJ2-7, with D hard to call. This CDR3 comprises 11 residues. The germline V gene has CDR1 DFQATT and CDR2 SNEGSKA (reference sequence). Trimming stripped 3 bases from V and 6 bases from J, with 9 bases between. CDR3 in DNA: TGCAGTGCTAGCGGTAACCGCGAGCAGTACTTC. Amino acids: CSASGNREQYF.

This clone was seen repeatedly, ten times or more. This chain uses TRBV30 with TRBJ2-1, with 8 nucleotides matching TRBD2. CDR3 length: 14 amino acids. The V segment lost 2 bases and the J segment 7 bases; nucleotides outside the gene matches: 7. CDR1 GTSNPN and CDR2 SVGIG come from the germline V gene (reference sequence). CDR3 sequence reads: CAWSTRGGRNEQFF. The CDR3 coding sequence is TGTGCCTGGAGTACCCGGGGGGGGCGGAATGAGCAGTTCTTC.

The rearrangement uses TRBV7-2 and TRBJ1-5; D is perhaps TRBD1 (5 bases). There are 15 residues in the CDR3. The germline V gene has CDR1 SGHTA and CDR2 FQGNSA. Trimming stripped 5 bases from V and 0 bases from J, with 11 bases between. CDR3: CASSRRGYSNQPQHF. The CDR3 nucleotides read TGTGCCAGCAGCAGGCGGGGGTATAGCAATCAGCCCCAGCATTTT.

The chain is built from TRBV6-5 and TRBJ1-2; D remains unclear. Trimming took 11 bases from V and 4 from J, leaving 14 bases between them. CDR1 is MNHEY, CDR2 SVGAGI, per germline. The CDR3 is made up of 12 amino acids. CDR3 sequence reads: CAQRVGSYGYTF. CDR3 sequence (DNA): TGTGCCCAGCGGGTAGGCAGCTATGGCTACACCTTC.

This clone was observed a handful of times. CDR3 bases: TGTGCCAGCAGTCGCGACTATCTAAACATTCAGTACTTC. Residues: CASSRDYLNIQYF. The V and J genes are TRBV6-1 and TRBJ2-4; D may be TRBD2 (5 bases). V was shortened by 5 bases and J by 6 bases, with 11 bases between the two germline ends. Germline CDR1 is MNHNS and CDR2 is SASEGT. This CDR3 is 13 amino acids long.

V usage is TRBV25-1 and J usage is TRBJ1-4; no clear D gene. CDR1 and CDR2 from the germline V gene are MGHDK and SYGVNS. This CDR3 spans 15 amino acids. Deletions cut 3 bases from V and 4 bases from J, with 12 bases between. The CDR3: CASSDFGRSNEKLFF. The CDR3 DNA sequence: TGTGCCAGCAGTGACTTCGGGAGGAGTAATGAAAAACTGTTTTTT.

V is TRBV28 and J is TRBJ2-5, with 15 nucleotides matching TRBD2. This CDR3 has 17 residues. The trim removed 0 bases at V and 5 bases at J, leaving 4 bases unmatched. CDR1 is MDHEN and CDR2 is SYDVKM in the germline V gene. The CDR3 region has the DNA TGTGCCAGCAGTTTATGGGGACTAGCGGGGGGACAGGAGACCCAGTACTTC. Encoded protein: CASSLWGLAGGQETQYF.

This rearrangement joins TRBV5-1 to TRBJ1-4; weak D call: TRBD1 (5 bases). This CDR3 spans 13 amino acids. The V gene lost 4 bases and the J gene lost 7 bases, with 11 bases spanning the gap. Germline V gives CDR1 SGHRS, CDR2 YFSETQ. DNA of the CDR3: TGCGCCAGCAGCGCCGACAGAGTTGAAAAACTGTTTTTT. It translates to CASSADRVEKLFF.

Many counts were recorded for this clone. This sequence joins TRBV29-1 and TRBJ1-5, with D possibly being TRBD1 (6 bases). The CDR3 totals 14 residues. The V and J ends lost 6 bases and 1 base respectively, with 13 bases between them. Germline CDR1 reads SQVTM; CDR2 reads ANQGSEA. The CDR3 nucleotides read TGCAGCGTAACACAAGGGGGAAGCAATCAGCCCCAGCATTTT. It translates to CSVTQGGSNQPQHF.

This clone has only a few counts. The chain recombines TRBV7-9 with TRBJ1-3; 8 bases are a match to TRBD1. This CDR3 has 14 amino acids. Germline lookup yields CDR1 SEHNR and CDR2 FQNEAQ (reference sequence). The ends lost 8 bases at V and 8 bases at J; junction bases unmatched: 11. CDR3 residues: CASAMAGGLDTIYF. For the CDR3, the DNA is TGTGCCAGCGCTATGGCAGGGGGCCTTGACACCATATATTTT.

This clone was picked up a small number of times. The CDR3 DNA is TGTGCCAGCAGTGAACCCGACAGCCGAATTAGCGAGCAGTACTTC. Protein product: CASSEPDSRISEQYF. The chain has TRBV2 and TRBJ2-7; D might be TRBD1 (5 bases). The CDR3 covers 15 residues. The V gene's germline CDR1 is SNHLY and CDR2 FYNNEI. With 2 bases removed from V and 6 bases from J, the gap between germline ends came to 17 bases. The whole variable domain, filled in from reference TRBV2 and TRBJ2-7, reads EPEVTQTPSHQVTQMGQEVILRCVPISNHLYFYWYRQILGQKVEFLVSFYNNEISEKSEIFDDQFSVERPDGSNFTLKIRSTKLEDSAMYFCASSEPDSRISEQYFGPGTRLTVT.

Comment on this clone: One junction end disagrees with the germline gene, perhaps due to a read error. The genes are TRBV6-5 and TRBJ2-3; TRBD1 aligns across 9 bases. CDR1 and CDR2 from the germline V gene are MNHEY and SVGAGI. The CDR3 is made up of 13 amino acids. As DNA, the CDR3 is TGTGCCATCAGTGCGACAGGGGGTGATACGCAGTATTTT. Its protein is CAISATGGDTQYF.

This clone turned up a few times. The chain has TRBV11-2 and TRBJ2-5; TRBD2 matches at 9 bases. The CDR3 covers 14 residues. Germline lookup yields CDR1 SGHAT and CDR2 FQNNGV. Trimming took 4 bases from V and 5 from J; bases not matched to a gene: 5. The CDR3 reads CASSYSGGGETQYF. In nucleotides, the CDR3 is TGTGCCAGCAGCTATAGCGGGGGCGGGGAGACCCAGTACTTC.

This clone was seen more than once but under ten times. This chain links TRBV2 with TRBJ1-2, with D uncertain. Between the trimmed V and J ends, which lost 5 bases and 3 bases, there was a span of 4 bases. The CDR3 consists of 11 residues. Germline values: CDR1 SNHLY, CDR2 FYNNEI. CDR3: CASSQDYGYTF. CDR3 in DNA: TGTGCCAGCAGTCAGGACTATGGCTACACCTTC.

Only a few counts were recorded for this clone. V and J are TRBV4-3 and TRBJ2-7, with 13 bases that match TRBD2. Trimming cost V 0 bases and J 3 bases; bases outside gene matches: 8. This CDR3 has 18 residues. Germline V gives CDR1 LGHNA, CDR2 YSLEER. Here the CDR3 reads CASSQEPGLAGEVYEQYF. The CDR3 DNA reads TGCGCCAGCAGCCAAGAGCCCGGACTAGCGGGGGAGGTCTACGAGCAGTACTTC.

This chain connects TRBV20-1 to TRBJ1-4; no reliable D call. The germline CDR1 and CDR2 sequences are DFQATT and SNEGSKA (reference sequence). The V and J ends lost 4 bases and 4 bases respectively, with 4 bases between them. The CDR3 runs to 11 residues. CDR3 amino acids: CSANNNEKLFF. As DNA, the CDR3 is TGCAGTGCTAACAATAATGAAAAACTGTTTTTT.

Only a few counts were recorded for this clone. The V and J genes are TRBV25-1 and TRBJ1-4; D may be TRBD1 (6 bases). The CDR3 covers 16 residues. The V gene's germline CDR1 is MGHDK and CDR2 SYGVNS. With 5 bases removed from V and 8 bases from J, the gap between germline ends came to 21 bases. CDR3 bases: TGTGCCAGCAGTCACCGGCGGCCAGGGGCGCAGGAAAAACTGTTTTTT. Encoded protein: CASSHRRPGAQEKLFF.

The sample holds a few counts of this clone. This chain links TRBV5-4 with TRBJ2-5; D call uncertain. Per germline, CDR1 SGHNT and CDR2 YYREEE (reference sequence). The CDR3 is 13 amino acids. V was shortened by 0 bases and J by 2 bases, with 5 bases between the two germline ends. CDR3 sequence (DNA): TGTGCCAGCAGCTTGGCGTTTCAAGAGACCCAGTACTTC. Its translation: CASSLAFQETQYF. The full variable domain, its missing parts supplied by reference TRBV5-4 and TRBJ2-5, is ETGVTQSPTHLIKTRGQQVTLRCSSQSGHNTVSWYQQALGQGPQFIFQYYREEENGRGNFPPRFSGLQFPNYSSELNVNALELDDSALYLCASSLAFQETQYFGPGTRLLVL.